Listed below are T cell receptor beta chains from one sample, sequenced in a study of blood T cell repertoires in COVID-19. The data were produced by immunoSEQ multiplex PCR, yet TCRdb's version contains in-frame clones alone and is incomplete. The repertoire holds 250,000 to 300,000 clones, with approximately 91% as singletons. Sequenced sample: PBMCs or T cells enriched from blood (not recorded which). These receptors were taken from a woman between 40 and 55 years old with acute COVID-19. Both conserved end residues are part of each CDR3. A D gene is named only where the DNA matches it firmly. The size entry is marked missing in some rows and otherwise reads once, few, many or a size class.

size	D	V	length	J	DNA	CDR3
-	TRBD2	TRBV5-4	15	TRBJ2-7	TGTGCCAGCAGCACTACAGGGACTAGCTTCTACAAGCAGTACTTC	CASSTTGTSFYKQYF
-	TRBD2	TRBV27	18	TRBJ2-1	TGTGCCAGCAGTCCGGGACTAGCGGGTTGGAGCTCCTACAATGAGCAGTTCTTC	CASSPGLAGWSSYNEQFF
-	-	TRBV6-5	15	TRBJ1-5	TGTGCCAGCAGTTCCCAGGGGTTGGCCAATCAGCCCCAGCATTTT	CASSSQGLANQPQHF
-	-	TRBV20-1	11	TRBJ2-1	TGCAGTGGGTGGGACAACAATGAGCAGTTCTTC	CSGWDNNEQFF
-	TRBD1	TRBV6-5	14	TRBJ2-2	TGTGCCAGCACCGACAGGGGAAACACCGGGGAGCTGTTTTTT	CASTDRGNTGELFF
-	TRBD1	TRBV18	17	TRBJ1-1	TGTGCCAGCTCACCTGGGGGACAGGGGCCCCTGGGGCTTGAAGCTTTCTTT	CASSPGGQGPLGLEAFF
-	-	TRBV19	17	TRBJ2-7	TGTGCCAGTAAAAGGGGATCCGGGGCAGGGGCGTCCTACGAGCAGTACTTC	CASKRGSGAGASYEQYF
-	TRBD1	TRBV5-4	17	TRBJ2-7	TGTGCCAGCAGCTCCTTTTCCGGGACAGGGTCCTCCTACGAGCAGTACTTC	CASSSFSGTGSSYEQYF
-	TRBD1	TRBV11-2	14	TRBJ2-1	TGTGCCAGCAGGCGAGACAGGGGGCGGGATGAGCAGTTCTTC	CASRRDRGRDEQFF
-	-	TRBV27	12	TRBJ2-1	TGTGCCACCCAAGAGTTCACCAATGAGCAGTTCTTC	CATQEFTNEQFF
-	-	TRBV18	16	TRBJ1-2	TGTGCCAGCTCACCTCCTGGGGCCAGGTCTAACTATGGCTACACCTTC	CASSPPGARSNYGYTF
-	-	TRBV19	15	TRBJ1-1	TGTGCCAGTAGTATAGATGGGGGGGTGGGAACTGAAGCTTTCTTT	CASSIDGGVGTEAFF
few	TRBD1	TRBV27	16	TRBJ1-4	TGTGCCAGCAGTTTATCGCGGACAGGGGGAGGAGAAAAACTGTTTTTT	CASSLSRTGGGEKLFF
-	-	TRBV5-5	15	TRBJ1-1	TGTGCCAGCAGCTTGGGGTTTGACAGTAACACTGAAGCTTTCTTT	CASSLGFDSNTEAFF
once	TRBD2	TRBV5-4	16	TRBJ2-7	TGTGCCAGCAGCTTGGAGCTAGCGGGGGAGTCCTACGAGCAGTACTTC	CASSLELAGESYEQYF
-	-	TRBV19	14	TRBJ1-5	TGTGCCAGTAGTACGGGATTCCCCGACCGGCCCCAGCATTTT	CASSTGFPDRPQHF
-	-	TRBV18	12	TRBJ2-1	TGTGCCAGCTCACCCCTTCGGGATGAGCAGTTCTTC	CASSPLRDEQFF
-	TRBD2	TRBV4-1	15	TRBJ2-7	TGCGCCAGCAGCCACGGAGCGGGGAGCTCCTACGAGCAGTACTTC	CASSHGAGSSYEQYF
-	TRBD2	TRBV2	11	TRBJ2-5	TGTGCCAGCGCGGGAGCTCAGACCCAGTACTTC	CASAGAQTQYF
-	TRBD2	TRBV2	16	TRBJ2-1	TGTGCCAGCAGTAACCCCTCGGGACTAGCGGGAGTGGTGCAGTTCTTC	CASSNPSGLAGVVQFF
-	-	TRBV19	17	TRBJ2-6	TGTGCCAGTAGTATAGGACGTCCAACGCGGGGGGCCAACGTCCTGACTTTC	CASSIGRPTRGANVLTF
-	-	TRBV5-1	16	TRBJ2-3	TGCGCCAGCAGCTCAGTAGGGGGTACGAGGACAGATACGCAGTATTTT	CASSSVGGTRTDTQYF
-	TRBD1	TRBV27	14	TRBJ1-2	TGTGCCAGCAGTTCAACCCAGCACAGGGGTGGCTACACCTTC	CASSSTQHRGGYTF
-	TRBD1	TRBV2	13	TRBJ1-2	TGTGCCAGCAGTGGACAGGGAGACTATGGCTACACCTTC	CASSGQGDYGYTF
once	-	TRBV7-9	15	TRBJ2-2	TGTGCCAGCAGTTCAAACAGGGTTTACACCGGGGAGCTGTTTTTT	CASSSNRVYTGELFF
few	-	TRBV3-1/TRBV3-2	15	TRBJ1-5	TGTGCCAGCAGCCACTCCGCAGGGTCGCATCAGCCCCAGCATTTT	CASSHSAGSHQPQHF
few	-	TRBV28	15	TRBJ1-5	TGTGCCAGCAGTCCCGGGGGGGCAGGCAATCAGCCCCAGCATTTT	CASSPGGAGNQPQHF
-	TRBD1	TRBV12-5	15	TRBJ2-1	TGTGCTAGTGGTTTGGGACAGGGGGCTGGGGATGAGCAGTTCTTC	CASGLGQGAGDEQFF
-	-	TRBV19	15	TRBJ1-5	TGTGCCAGTAGCTCGGGGGGATATAGCAATCAGCCCCAGCATTTT	CASSSGGYSNQPQHF